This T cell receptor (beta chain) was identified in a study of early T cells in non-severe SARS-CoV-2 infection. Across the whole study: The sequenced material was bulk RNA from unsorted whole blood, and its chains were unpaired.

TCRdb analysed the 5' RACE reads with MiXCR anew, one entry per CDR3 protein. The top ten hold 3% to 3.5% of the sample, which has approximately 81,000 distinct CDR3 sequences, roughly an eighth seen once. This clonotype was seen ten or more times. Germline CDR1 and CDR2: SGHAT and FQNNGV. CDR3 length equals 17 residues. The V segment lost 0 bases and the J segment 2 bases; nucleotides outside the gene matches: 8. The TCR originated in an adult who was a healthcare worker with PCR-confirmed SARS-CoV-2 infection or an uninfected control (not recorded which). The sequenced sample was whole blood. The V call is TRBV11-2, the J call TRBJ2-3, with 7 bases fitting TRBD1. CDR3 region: CASSLDVEGALTDTQYF. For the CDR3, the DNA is TGTGCCAGCAGCTTAGATGTTGAGGGGGCTCTCACAGATACGCAGTATTTT.